This T cell receptor (beta chain) is drawn from a study of shared clonotypes between healthy human individuals. Whole-study context: Per-donor plates numbered three CD4 naive, three CD4 memory, two CD8 naive and one CD8 memory.

A CD45RA-negative memory subset and a CD45RA+ naive subset were separated from the CD4+ cells. Overall study findings and caveats: A few donors showed sharing of approximately 5% of naive CD4 clonotypes. An expected dependence of interdonor clonotype sharing on sequencing depth was noted.

The protocol was immunoSEQ multiplex PCR, while the TCRdb copy is restricted to in-frame clones and leaves out a portion. The table shows about 2.4 million clones, with more than 85% occurring only once. Note on this clone: Its antigen is currently unknown.

The CDR3 is made up of 16 amino acids. V was cut by 3 bases and J by 0 bases, with 9 bases left in between. Germline lookup yields CDR1 MDHEN and CDR2 SYDVKM. The source is a man younger than 35 in good health. Some clones in this sample may be carry-over from other donors' samples. Sequencing input: naive CD4+ T cells from PBMCs. Subset here: CD45RA+ positively selected. This sequence joins TRBV28 and TRBJ2-6; a possible D gene is TRBD1 (5 bases). CDR3 sequence reads: CASSFDRPSGANVLTF. As DNA, the CDR3 is TGTGCCAGCAGTTTCGACAGACCCTCTGGGGCCAACGTCCTGACTTTC.